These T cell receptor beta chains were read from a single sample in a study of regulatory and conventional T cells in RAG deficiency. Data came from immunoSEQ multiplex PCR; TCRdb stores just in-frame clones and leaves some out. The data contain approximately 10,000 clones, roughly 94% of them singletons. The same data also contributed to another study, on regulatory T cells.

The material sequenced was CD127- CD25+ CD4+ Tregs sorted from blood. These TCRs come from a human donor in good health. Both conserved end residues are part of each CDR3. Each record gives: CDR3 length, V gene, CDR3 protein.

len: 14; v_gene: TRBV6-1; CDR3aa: CASTRQGANYGYTF
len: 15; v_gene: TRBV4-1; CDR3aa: CASSQAGPSYNEQFF
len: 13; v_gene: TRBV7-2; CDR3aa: CASSPRGGNEQFF
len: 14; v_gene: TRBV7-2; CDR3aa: CASSLIRLMNEQFF
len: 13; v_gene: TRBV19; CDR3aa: CASQWGGPYGYTF
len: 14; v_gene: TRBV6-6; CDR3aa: CASSYLNSNQPQHF
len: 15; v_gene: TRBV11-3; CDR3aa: CASSLSGQGVDTQYF
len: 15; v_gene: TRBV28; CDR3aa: CASSSTGGGNYGYTF
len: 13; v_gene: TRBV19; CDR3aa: CASSWTVSYEQYF
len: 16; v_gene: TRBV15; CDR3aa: CATRPSTGGGANVLTF
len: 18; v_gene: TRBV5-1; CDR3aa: CASSLTIQHRNSNEKLFF
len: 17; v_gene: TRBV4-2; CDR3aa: CASSQDGGLANTGELFF
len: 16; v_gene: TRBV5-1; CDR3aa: CASRRQIGLNTGELFF
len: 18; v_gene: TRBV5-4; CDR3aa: CASSSGLAGGRFTDTQYF
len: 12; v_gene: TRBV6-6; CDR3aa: CASKSGGGEQYF
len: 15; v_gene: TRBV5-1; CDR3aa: CASSQAGRPNTEAFF
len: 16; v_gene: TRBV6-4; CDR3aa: CASSEGRGEETGELFF
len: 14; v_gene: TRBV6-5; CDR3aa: CASTRTGKRSPLHF
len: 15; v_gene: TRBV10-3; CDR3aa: CAISESQGALVEQFF
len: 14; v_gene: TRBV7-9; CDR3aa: CASSLGLGRETQYF
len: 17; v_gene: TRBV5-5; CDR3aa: CASSRRPQGRYQETQYF
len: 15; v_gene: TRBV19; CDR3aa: CASSIAASGQETQYF
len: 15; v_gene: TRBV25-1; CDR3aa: CASSEWRGGTDTQYF
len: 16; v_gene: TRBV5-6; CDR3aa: CASSLIGVVRNYGYTF
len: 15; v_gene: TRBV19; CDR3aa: CASRPLGQGNTEAFF
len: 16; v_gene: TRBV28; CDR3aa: CASSFLRGLRNQPQHF
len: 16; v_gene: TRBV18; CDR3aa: CASSRRGGRGTDTQYF
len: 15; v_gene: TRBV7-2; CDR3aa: CASSLQRTGADTQYF
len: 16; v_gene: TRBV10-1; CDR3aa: CASSPRTSGAYNEQFF
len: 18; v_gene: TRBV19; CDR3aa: CASSIRGVAGGPGDTQYF
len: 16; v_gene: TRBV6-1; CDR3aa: CASSALAGGAYNEQFF
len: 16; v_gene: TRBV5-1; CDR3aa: CASSRGASGGQNEQFF
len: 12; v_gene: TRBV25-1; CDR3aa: CASSAVADTQYF
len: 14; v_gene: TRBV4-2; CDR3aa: CASSQDTRAYGYTF
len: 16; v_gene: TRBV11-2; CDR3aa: CASSPRGAGAGNTIYF
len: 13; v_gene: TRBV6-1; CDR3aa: CASSQGANYGYTF
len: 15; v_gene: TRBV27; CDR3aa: CASRDSITLHNEQFF
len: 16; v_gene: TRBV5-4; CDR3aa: CASRRPPGTGQETQYF
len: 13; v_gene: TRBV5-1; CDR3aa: CASSGDRGYGYTF
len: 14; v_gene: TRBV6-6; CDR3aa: CASRRGAGTGELFF
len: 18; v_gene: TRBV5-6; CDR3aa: CASRSLGVGVLINYGYTF
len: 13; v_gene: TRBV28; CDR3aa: CASSTPNTGELFF
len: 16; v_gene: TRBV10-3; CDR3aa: CAISKFPGDENEKLFF
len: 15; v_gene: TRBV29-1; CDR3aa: CSVVGPDGEFETQYF
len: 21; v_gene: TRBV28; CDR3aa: CASSLSVRTEEIRRTNEKLFF